Detailed here is one TCR beta chain. Its cognate antigen is unknown. This specimen comes from a study of Tregs in tolerant kidney transplant recipients. Study observations and caveats: This study did not directly address biological reproducibility. In tolerant patients, donor-specific Tregs outgrew total Tregs, suggesting antigen-driven expansion. The small number of patients limits these findings pending further validation.

Only in-frame clones appear in the TCRdb table, and some are missing; sequencing was by immunoSEQ multiplex PCR. The table lists about 50,000 clones, about nine tenths of them singletons. The germline V gene has CDR1 MDHEN and CDR2 SYDVKM. After removal of 5 bases from V and 5 bases from J, the junction contained 9 bases not matched to a gene. This CDR3 has 15 amino acids. The nonmyeloablative bone marrow transplants came from related graft donors, with transient mixed chimerism. Thawed PBMCs were FACS-sorted into unstimulated CD4+CD25+CD127- regulatory T cells, CD4+CD25- non-regulatory cells, CD4 and CD8 cells.

This chain connects TRBV28 to TRBJ2-7, with 10 bases that match TRBD1. Sequencing was performed on CD8+ T cells from blood (PBMCs), taken 12 months after the transplant. The receptor's source is a human patient who received a combined kidney and bone marrow transplant. Some T cells may possibly be graft donor cells. CDR3 DNA sequence: TGTGCCAGCAGTCCCGGACAGGGGGTAAAGAACGAGCAGTACTTC. Translated, it gives CASSPGQGVKNEQYF. The variable domain in full, with the rest retrieved from reference TRBV28 and TRBJ2-7, is DVKVTQSSRYLVKRTGEKVFLECVQDMDHENMFWYRQDPGLGLRLIYFSYDVKMKEKGDIPEGYSVSREKKERFSLILESASTNQTSMYLCASSPGQGVKNEQYFGPGTRLTVT.